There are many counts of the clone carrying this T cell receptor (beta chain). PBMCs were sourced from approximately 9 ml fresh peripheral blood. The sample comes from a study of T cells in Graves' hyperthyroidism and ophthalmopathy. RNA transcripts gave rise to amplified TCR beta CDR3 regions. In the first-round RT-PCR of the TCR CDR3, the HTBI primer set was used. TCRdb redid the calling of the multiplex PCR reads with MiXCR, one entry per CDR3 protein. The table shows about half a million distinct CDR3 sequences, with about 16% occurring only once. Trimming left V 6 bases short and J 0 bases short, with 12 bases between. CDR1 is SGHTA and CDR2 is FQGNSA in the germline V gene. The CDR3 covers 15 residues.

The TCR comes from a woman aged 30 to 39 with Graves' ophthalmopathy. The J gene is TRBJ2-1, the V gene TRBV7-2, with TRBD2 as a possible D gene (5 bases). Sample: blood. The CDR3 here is CASSFSVSSYNEQFF. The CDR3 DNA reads TGTGCCAGCAGTTTTAGCGTGAGCTCCTACAATGAGCAGTTCTTC.